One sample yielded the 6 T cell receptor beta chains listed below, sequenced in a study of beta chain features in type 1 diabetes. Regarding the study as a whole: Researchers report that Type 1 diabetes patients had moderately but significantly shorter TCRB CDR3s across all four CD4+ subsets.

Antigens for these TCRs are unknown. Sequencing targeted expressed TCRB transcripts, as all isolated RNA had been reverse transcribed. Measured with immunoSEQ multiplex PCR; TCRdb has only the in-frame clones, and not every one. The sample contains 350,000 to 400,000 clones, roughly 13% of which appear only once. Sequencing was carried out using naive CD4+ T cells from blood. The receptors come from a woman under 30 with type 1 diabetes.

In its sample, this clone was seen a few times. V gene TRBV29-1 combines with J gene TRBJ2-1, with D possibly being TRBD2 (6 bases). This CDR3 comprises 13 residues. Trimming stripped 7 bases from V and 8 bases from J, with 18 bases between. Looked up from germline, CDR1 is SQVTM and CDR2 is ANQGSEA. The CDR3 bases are TGCAGCGGGCGGGACTCCCAATTCTATGAGCAGTTCTTC. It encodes CSGRDSQFYEQFF.

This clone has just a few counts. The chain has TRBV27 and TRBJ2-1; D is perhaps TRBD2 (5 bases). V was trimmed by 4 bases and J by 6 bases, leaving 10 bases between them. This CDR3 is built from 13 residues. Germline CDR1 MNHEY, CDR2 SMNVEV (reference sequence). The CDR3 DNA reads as TGTGCCAGCAGTTGGGCTCGGGGCAATGAGCAGTTCTTC. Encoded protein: CASSWARGNEQFF.

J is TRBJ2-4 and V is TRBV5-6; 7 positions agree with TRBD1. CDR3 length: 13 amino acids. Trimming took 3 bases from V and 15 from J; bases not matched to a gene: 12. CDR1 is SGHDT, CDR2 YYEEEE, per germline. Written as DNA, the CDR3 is TGTGCCAGCAGCTCGGACAGGACGGCGAGAGGGTACTTC. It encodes CASSSDRTARGYF.

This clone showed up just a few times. CDR3 coding DNA: TGTGCCAGCAGCGAGGCTGTGGGGGGGCAGTTCTTC. This sequence encodes CASSEAVGGQFF. This sequence joins TRBV11-2 and TRBJ2-1; the D gene is possibly TRBD2 (6 bases). V lost 5 bases and J 12 bases, leaving 14 bases between the germline ends. The germline V gene encodes CDR1 SGHAT and CDR2 FQNNGV. The length of the CDR3 is 12 residues.

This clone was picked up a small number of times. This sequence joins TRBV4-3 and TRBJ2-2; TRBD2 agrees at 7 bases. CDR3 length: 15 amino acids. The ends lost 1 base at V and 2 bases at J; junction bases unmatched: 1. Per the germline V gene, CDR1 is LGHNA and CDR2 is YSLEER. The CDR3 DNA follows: TGCGCCAGCAGCCAAGGCGGGAGTAACACCGGGGAGCTGTTTTTT. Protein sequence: CASSQGGSNTGELFF.

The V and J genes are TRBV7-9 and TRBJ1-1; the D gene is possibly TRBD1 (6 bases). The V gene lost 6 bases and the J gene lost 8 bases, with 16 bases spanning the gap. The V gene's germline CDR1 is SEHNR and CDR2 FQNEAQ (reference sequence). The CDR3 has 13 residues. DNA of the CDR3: TGTGCCAGCAGGGAAGGGGACATGGGGGAAGCTTTCTTT. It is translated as CASREGDMGEAFF. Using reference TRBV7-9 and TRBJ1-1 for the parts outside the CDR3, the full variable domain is DTGVSQNPRHKITKRGQNVTFRCDPISEHNRLYWYRQTLGQGPEFLTYFQNEAQLEKSRLLSDRFSAERPKGSFSTLEIQRTEQGDSAMYLCASREGDMGEAFFGQGTRLTVV.